One sample yielded the 21 T cell receptor beta chains listed below, sequenced in a study of T-cell reconstitution after alpha-beta-depleted transplantation in children. Preparing the TCRbeta library involved the use of unique molecular identifiers. TCRdb fed the PCR reads into MiXCR, producing one record per CDR3 protein. Altogether 250,000 to 400,000 distinct CDR3 sequences are present, roughly 25% being singletons, with the ten largest covering around 9.9%. The sample here was PBMCs, mostly from graft donor cells, taken 180 days after TCRalphabeta/CD19-depleted stem cell transplant. The receptor source for this set is a male patient aged 10 to 17 who had a stem cell transplant for acute lymphoblastic leukemia, so the T cells may come from the graft donor.

This clonotype was observed a few times. The chain is built from TRBV5-6 and TRBJ2-2, with 11 bases identical to TRBD2. This CDR3 spans 17 amino acids. The trim removed 4 bases at V and 7 bases at J, leaving 12 bases unmatched. Per the germline V gene, CDR1 is SGHDT and CDR2 is YYEEEE. The chain's CDR3 is CASSRVRLAGRVGELFF. DNA for the CDR3: TGTGCCAGCAGCCGCGTAAGACTAGCGGGAAGGGTCGGGGAGCTGTTTTTT.

The chain joins TRBV7-9 to TRBJ2-3; the D is unclear. The CDR3 is made up of 12 amino acids. Germline lookup yields CDR1 SEHNR and CDR2 FQNEAQ (reference sequence). V lost 4 bases and J lost 8, with 10 bases in between. CDR3 DNA: TGTGCCAGCAGCTCCTCAGTCCTTACGCAGTATTTT. Protein sequence: CASSSSVLTQYF.

J is TRBJ2-5 and V is TRBV7-9; either TRBD1 or TRBD2 may supply D (5 bases each). The length of the CDR3 is 14 residues. Germline-derived CDR1 and CDR2 are SEHNR and FQNEAQ (reference sequence). Trimming left V 2 bases short and J 5 bases short, with 12 bases between. The CDR3 DNA is TGTGCCAGCAGCTTATTTGGGGGAAGTGAGACCCAGTACTTC. Protein product: CASSLFGGSETQYF.

This sequence joins TRBV7-9 and TRBJ1-4; TRBD1 agrees at 8 bases. CDR1 is SEHNR, CDR2 FQNEAQ, per germline (reference sequence). This CDR3 contains 15 residues. V shed 0 bases, J shed 8 bases, and the junction held 5 bases outside the gene matches. Here the CDR3 DNA reads TGTGCCAGCAGCTTAGCAACAGGGGGTGGCGAAAAACTGTTTTTT. This codes for CASSLATGGGEKLFF.

This clonotype was found a few times. The DNA of the CDR3 is TGTGCCAGCAGCCAAAGGGACAGCCTTAACTATGGCTACACCTTC. Translation: CASSQRDSLNYGYTF. This sequence joins TRBV3-1 and TRBJ1-2; TRBD1 aligns across 7 bases. The CDR3 contains 15 residues. Germline-derived CDR1 and CDR2 are LGHDT and YNNKEL (reference sequence). J lost 1 base, V lost 2 bases, and 4 bases had no gene match.

This clonotype was observed a few times. The chain links TRBV12-3 or TRBV12-4 to TRBJ2-1; maybe TRBD2 (6 bases). The CDR3 totals 13 residues. V dropped 4 bases and J dropped 5 bases, with 9 bases sitting between them. The CDR3 DNA follows: TGTGCCAGCAGTTCTCGGGAGCACAATGAGCAGTTCTTC. This translates into CASSSREHNEQFF.

In this sample, this clonotype turned up a few times. J is TRBJ2-5 and V is TRBV20-1; no clear D. The CDR3 has 14 amino acids. Trimming took 1 base from V and 0 from J, leaving 9 bases between them. CDR1 and CDR2 (germline): DFQATT, SNEGSKA (reference sequence). The CDR3 is CSARANWDQETQYF. In nucleotides, the CDR3 is TGCAGTGCTAGAGCTAACTGGGACCAAGAGACCCAGTACTTC.

This clonotype was counted between two and nine times. The chain carries TRBV27 and TRBJ2-7, with D maybe TRBD1 (6 bases). The CDR3 loop spans 15 amino acids. CDR1 is MNHEY and CDR2 is SMNVEV in the germline V gene (reference sequence). Trimming took off 5 bases at V and 3 bases at J, with 17 bases between the two ends. CDR3 residues: CASSTPDKGDYEQYF. The CDR3 DNA follows: TGTGCCAGCAGTACCCCTGACAAGGGGGACTACGAGCAGTACTTC.

The chain carries TRBV11-2 and TRBJ2-2, with 7 bases matching TRBD2. CDR3 size: 20 residues. The germline gives CDR1 SGHAT, CDR2 FQNNGV. V shed 2 bases and J 1 base; nucleotides not matched to a gene: 16. The CDR3 region has the DNA TGTGCCAGCAGCTTACTTCCTCCCTGGGCTAGCGGAGGGAACACCGGGGAGCTGTTTTTT. Protein: CASSLLPPWASGGNTGELFF.

The chain joins TRBV7-3 to TRBJ2-6; D gene uncertain. The length of the CDR3 is 16 residues. V was trimmed by 2 bases and J by 2 bases, leaving 10 bases between them. Germline V gene lookup returns CDR1 SGHTA and CDR2 FQGTGA. CDR3 sequence reads: CASSLYSSTGANVLTF. CDR3 nucleotide sequence: TGTGCCAGCAGCTTATATTCTTCAACTGGGGCCAACGTCCTGACTTTC. Full variable domain (rest looked up from reference TRBV7-3 and TRBJ2-6): GAGVSQTPSNKVTEKGKYVELRCDPISGHTALYWYRQSLGQGPEFLIYFQGTGAADDSGLPNDRFFAVRPEGSVSTLKIQRTERGDSAVYLCASSLYSSTGANVLTFGAGSRLTVL.

The sample holds a few counts of this clonotype. The chain uses TRBV5-1 and TRBJ1-1; tentative D call: TRBD1 (6 bases). Trimming shortened V by 2 bases and J by 6 bases, and 11 bases separated the two germline ends. This CDR3 comprises 13 residues. Germline-derived CDR1 and CDR2 are SGHRS and YFSETQ. CDR3 loop: CASSFRGPSEAFF. CDR3 coding DNA: TGCGCCAGCAGCTTCAGGGGACCCTCTGAAGCTTTCTTT.

There are many counts of this clonotype. V gene TRBV10-3 combines with J gene TRBJ2-5; 11 positions agree with TRBD1. This CDR3 has 16 residues. CDR1 is ENHRY, CDR2 SYGVKD, per germline. Unmatched junction bases numbered 8, after V lost 3 bases and J lost 5 bases. The CDR3 loop is CAISDPGQGVLETQYF. CDR3 sequence (DNA): TGTGCCATCAGTGACCCGGGACAGGGGGTTCTGGAGACCCAGTACTTC.

The CDR3 region is CASSLQDRKTQYF. CDR3 in DNA: TGTGCCAGCTCACTACAGGACAGGAAGACCCAGTACTTC. V and J are TRBV18 and TRBJ2-5; 7 nucleotides agree with TRBD1. Germline V gene data show CDR1 as KGHSH and CDR2 as LQKENI. V was pared by 4 bases and J by 6 bases, with 5 bases of the junction left unmatched. The CDR3 covers 13 residues.

The rearrangement joins TRBV7-2 to TRBJ2-2; D is unclear. Germline values: CDR1 SGHTA, CDR2 FQGNSA. With 1 base removed from V and 7 bases from J, the gap between germline ends came to 13 bases. This CDR3 comprises 15 residues. CDR3 protein: CASSLDVGSFGELFF. The CDR3 coding sequence is TGTGCCAGCAGCTTAGATGTCGGTAGTTTCGGGGAGCTGTTTTTT. The whole variable domain, remainder taken from reference TRBV7-2 and TRBJ2-2, is GAGVSQSPSNKVTEKGKDVELRCDPISGHTALYWYRQSLGQGLEFLIYFQGNSAPDKSGLPSDRFSAERTGGSVSTLTIQRTQQEDSAVYLCASSLDVGSFGELFFGEGSRLTVL.

This clonotype was detected a few times. This chain uses TRBV4-1 with TRBJ2-3, with a weak D call TRBD2 (6 bases). The CDR3 totals 15 residues. Per the germline V gene, CDR1 is MGHRA and CDR2 is YSYEKL. With 4 bases removed from V and 5 bases from J, the gap between germline ends came to 16 bases. CDR3 coding DNA: TGCGCCAGCAGCCTAAGTGGCGCCGGGGGAGATACGCAGTATTTT. It translates to CASSLSGAGGDTQYF.

The V and J genes are TRBV2 and TRBJ2-1, with TRBD2 matching 8 bases. The germline CDR1 and CDR2 sequences are SNHLY and FYNNEI. The CDR3 has 14 amino acids. V was pared by 6 bases and J by 6 bases, with 7 bases of the junction left unmatched. CDR3 loop: CASRIPLAGNEQFF. The CDR3 DNA follows: TGTGCCAGCAGAATCCCCCTAGCGGGCAATGAGCAGTTCTTC.

A few counts support this clonotype. The rearrangement links TRBV9 to TRBJ1-4; D call uncertain. CDR3 length: 15 residues. V lost 4 bases to trimming and J lost 5 bases, with 15 bases between them. Germline V gene data show CDR1 as SGDLS and CDR2 as YYNGEE. CDR3 sequence reads: CASSPRGGVNEKLFF. CDR3 nucleotides: TGTGCCAGCAGCCCCCGGGGAGGCGTAAATGAAAAACTGTTTTTT.

This clonotype was observed at least ten times. This chain links TRBV20-1 with TRBJ2-7; D ambiguous. Between the trimmed V and J ends, which lost 6 bases and 4 bases, there was a span of 10 bases. The length of the CDR3 is 11 residues. Germline CDR1 reads DFQATT; CDR2 reads SNEGSKA (reference sequence). The CDR3 sequence is CSAPSRYEQYF. DNA of the CDR3: TGCAGTGCCCCGTCAAGGTACGAGCAGTACTTC.

There are a few counts of this clonotype. The CDR3 loop is CSVGGGTVSYNEQFF. CDR3 in DNA: TGCAGCGTTGGAGGCGGGACTGTTTCCTACAATGAGCAGTTCTTC. The V gene is TRBV29-1, the J gene TRBJ2-1; D might be TRBD2 (6 bases). V shed 4 bases and J shed 1 base, with 14 bases lying between them. Germline-derived CDR1 and CDR2 are SQVTM and ANQGSEA. This CDR3 is 15 amino acids long.

This clonotype has more than one count but fewer than ten. The chain links TRBV29-1 to TRBJ2-5; D may match TRBD1 or TRBD2 (5 bases each). The germline CDR1 and CDR2 sequences are SQVTM and ANQGSEA. V shed 6 bases and J shed 2 bases, with 13 bases lying between them. The CDR3 is 13 residues long. DNA of the CDR3: TGCAGCGTCCATCCGGGACGTCAAGAGACCCAGTACTTC. This encodes CSVHPGRQETQYF.

This clonotype has more than one count but fewer than ten. This rearrangement joins TRBV4-2 to TRBJ2-3; D possibly corresponds to TRBD2 (6 bases). Germline V gives CDR1 LGHNA, CDR2 YNFKEQ. The CDR3 has 17 amino acids. Trimming took off 4 bases at V and 2 bases at J, with 19 bases between the two ends. CDR3 residues: CASSPETPRRATDTQYF. CDR3 coding DNA: TGTGCCAGCAGCCCCGAGACTCCCCGGAGGGCCACAGATACGCAGTATTTT.